Presented here are 16 T cell receptor beta chains from one specimen sequenced in a study of blood T cell repertoires in COVID-19. Sequencing was performed with immunoSEQ multiplex PCR; in TCRdb, only in-frame clones are kept and a portion is missing. The sample holds approximately 48,000 clones, around 83% seen once. Material: peripheral blood. Every receptor here comes from a man between 60 and 70 years old with acute or convalescent COVID-19.

This clone occurred once. V is TRBV5-1 and J is TRBJ1-1, with D maybe TRBD1 (5 bases). V was trimmed by 3 bases and J by 3 bases, leaving 15 bases between them. The CDR3 totals 15 residues. Germline V gene sequence: CDR1 SGHRS, CDR2 YFSETQ. CDR3 amino acids: CASSYTPGFDTEAFF. The CDR3 coding sequence is TGCGCCAGCAGCTATACCCCAGGGTTCGACACTGAAGCTTTCTTT.

The rearrangement links TRBV27 to TRBJ2-1, with 9 nucleotides matching TRBD2. With V trimmed by 4 bases and J by 5 bases, 3 bases remained unmatched. Germline V gives CDR1 MNHEY, CDR2 SMNVEV (reference sequence). There are 14 residues in the CDR3. The CDR3 is CASSSTSGHNEQFF. The CDR3 DNA reads TGTGCCAGCAGTTCCACTAGCGGGCACAATGAGCAGTTCTTC.

This chain links TRBV18 with TRBJ2-7, with 7 bases lining up with TRBD2. Germline V gene lookup returns CDR1 KGHSH and CDR2 LQKENI. The CDR3 covers 15 residues. V shed 2 bases and J 5 bases; nucleotides not matched to a gene: 9. CDR3 region: CASSPFEGSGNEQYF. CDR3 DNA sequence: TGTGCCAGCTCACCATTCGAAGGGAGCGGGAACGAGCAGTACTTC.

The chain is built from TRBV5-1 and TRBJ2-4; D gene ambiguous. Germline lookup yields CDR1 SGHRS and CDR2 YFSETQ. This CDR3 region has 14 residues. V dropped 0 bases and J dropped 5 bases, with 9 bases sitting between them. The CDR3 reads CASSLGGTENIQYF. The CDR3 coding sequence is TGCGCCAGCAGCTTGGGAGGCACCGAAAACATTCAGTACTTC. The full variable domain, in which reference TRBV5-1 and TRBJ2-4 provide the parts outside the CDR3, is KAGVTQTPRYLIKTRGQQVTLSCSPISGHRSVSWYQQTPGQGLQFLFEYFSETQRNKGNFPGRFSGRQFSNSRSEMNVSTLELGDSALYLCASSLGGTENIQYFGAGTRLSVL.

The chain couples TRBV2 to TRBJ2-1, with 9 bases identical to TRBD2. The V segment lost 2 bases and the J segment 9 bases; nucleotides outside the gene matches: 8. The V gene's germline CDR1 is SNHLY and CDR2 FYNNEI. The CDR3 is 15 amino acids. The CDR3 nucleotides read TGTGCCAGCAGTGAATATAGCGGGAGTTATAGTGAGCAGTTCTTC. Its translation: CASSEYSGSYSEQFF.

This clone was seen only once. The rearrangement joins TRBV28 to TRBJ2-2; 10 bases fit TRBD1. The V gene end was trimmed by 4 bases and the J gene end by 5 bases; junction bases not matched to a gene: 10. Germline CDR1 and CDR2: MDHEN and SYDVKM. The CDR3 covers 17 residues. This chain's CDR3 is CASSSRQGASGTGELFF. The CDR3 nucleotides are TGTGCCAGCAGTTCCCGACAGGGGGCCTCGGGAACCGGGGAGCTGTTTTTT.

The chain recombines TRBV29-1 with TRBJ1-2, with TRBD1 matching 11 bases. The CDR3 extends over 12 amino acids. V dropped 6 bases and J dropped 5; count of bases not matched to a gene: 2. The V gene's germline CDR1 is SQVTM and CDR2 ANQGSEA. The CDR3 region has the DNA TGCAGCGTGGGACAGGGGGTTTATGGCTACACCTTC. It is translated as CSVGQGVYGYTF.

This rearrangement joins TRBV24-1 to TRBJ2-2; D perhaps matches TRBD2 (5 bases). The CDR3 length is 15 residues. Germline CDR1 and CDR2: KGHDR and SFDVKD. With 0 bases removed from V and 8 bases from J, the gap between germline ends came to 12 bases. CDR3 amino acids: CATSDLGKGVGELFF. CDR3 DNA sequence: TGTGCCACCAGTGATTTGGGAAAGGGAGTAGGGGAGCTGTTTTTT.

The V call is TRBV7-6, the J call TRBJ1-1; D is perhaps TRBD1 (5 bases). CDR3 length: 14 amino acids. Trimming pared 5 bases from V and 3 bases from J, leaving 13 bases between. Germline V CDR1 and CDR2: SGHVS, FNYEAQ. The CDR3 reads CASSTSGLYTEAFF. CDR3 nucleotides: TGTGCCAGCAGCACCTCGGGACTGTACACTGAAGCTTTCTTT.

The chain joins TRBV3-1 (or the pseudogene TRBV3-2) to TRBJ2-1; TRBD2 might be the D (6 bases). This CDR3 is built from 16 residues. CDR1 is LGHDT and CDR2 is YNNKEL in the germline V gene (reference sequence). Deletions cut 1 base from V and 7 bases from J, with 17 bases between. The CDR3 sequence: CASSQVGTGVGNEQFF. The CDR3 region has the DNA TGTGCCAGCAGCCAAGTCGGGACGGGAGTTGGGAATGAGCAGTTCTTC.

The J gene is TRBJ2-7, the V gene TRBV15; D is possibly TRBD2 (5 bases). The CDR3 covers 16 residues. CDR1 and CDR2 (germline): LNHNV, YYDKDF (reference sequence). The V and J ends lost 1 base and 0 bases respectively, with 13 bases between them. In DNA, the CDR3 is TGTGCCACCAGCAGAGGTGATGGGGAGAGCTCCTACGAGCAGTACTTC. Its protein is CATSRGDGESSYEQYF.

The genes are TRBV5-1 and TRBJ2-2, with TRBD1 identical over 10 bases. From germline, CDR1 is SGHRS and CDR2 YFSETQ. CDR3 size: 15 residues. The ends lost 5 bases at V and 6 bases at J; junction bases unmatched: 7. CDR3 sequence: CASSFTGQGAGELFF. CDR3 nucleotide sequence: TGCGCCAGCAGTTTTACTGGACAGGGGGCCGGGGAGCTGTTTTTT.

The chain employs TRBV19 and TRBJ1-1; TRBD1 matches at 8 bases. This CDR3 comprises 15 residues. Germline lookup yields CDR1 LNHDA and CDR2 SQIVND (reference sequence). The junction had 6 bases not matched to a gene; V was cut back by 5 bases and J by 1 base. DNA for the CDR3: TGTGCCAGTAGTTCGCAGGGGGCCCCGAACACTGAAGCTTTCTTT. Translated, it gives CASSSQGAPNTEAFF.

The rearrangement uses TRBV3-1 (or the pseudogene TRBV3-2) and TRBJ1-2; D is unresolved. From germline, CDR1 is LGHDT and CDR2 YNNKEL (reference sequence). The CDR3 has 14 residues. Trimming cost V 3 bases and J 8 bases, with 16 bases left between them. CDR3 sequence (DNA): TGTGCCAGCAGCCAGGGTAGGAGTTCTTGGGGCTACACCTTC. Residues: CASSQGRSSWGYTF.

The chain couples TRBV6-1 to TRBJ2-3; the D is unclear. In germline, CDR1 is MNHNS, CDR2 SASEGT. V lost 0 bases to trimming and J lost 2 bases, with 15 bases between them. The CDR3 extends over 17 amino acids. CDR3 protein: CASSEAISAEHTDTQYF. The CDR3 region has the DNA TGTGCCAGCAGTGAAGCGATCAGTGCGGAGCACACAGATACGCAGTATTTT.

This clone was detected only once. J is TRBJ2-7 and V is TRBV5-4; D may be TRBD2 (5 bases). This CDR3 is built from 17 residues. Germline lookup yields CDR1 SGHNT and CDR2 YYREEE (reference sequence). Trimming shortened V by 4 bases and J by 2 bases, and 22 bases separated the two germline ends. The CDR3 DNA sequence: TGTGCCAGCAGCCCGTTAAGTGGCCGGGATCCTCCCTACGAGCAGTACTTC. Its translation: CASSPLSGRDPPYEQYF.